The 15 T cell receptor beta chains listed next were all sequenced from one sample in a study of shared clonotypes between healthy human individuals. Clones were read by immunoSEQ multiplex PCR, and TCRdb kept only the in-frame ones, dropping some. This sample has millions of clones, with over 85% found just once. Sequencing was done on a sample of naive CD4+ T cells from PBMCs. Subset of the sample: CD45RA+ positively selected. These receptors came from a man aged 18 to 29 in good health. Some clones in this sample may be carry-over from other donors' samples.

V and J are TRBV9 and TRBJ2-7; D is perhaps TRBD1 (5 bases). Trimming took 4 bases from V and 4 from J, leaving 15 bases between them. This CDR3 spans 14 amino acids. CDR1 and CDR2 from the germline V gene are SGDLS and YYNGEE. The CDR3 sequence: CASSPMTDSYEQYF. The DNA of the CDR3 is TGTGCCAGCAGCCCAATGACAGATTCGTACGAGCAGTACTTC.

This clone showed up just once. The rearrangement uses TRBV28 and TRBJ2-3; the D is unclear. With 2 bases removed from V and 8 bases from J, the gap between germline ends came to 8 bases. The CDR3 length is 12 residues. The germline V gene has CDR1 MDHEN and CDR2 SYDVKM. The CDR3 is CASSLRLVTQYF. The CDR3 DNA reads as TGTGCCAGCAGTTTACGACTCGTTACGCAGTATTTT.

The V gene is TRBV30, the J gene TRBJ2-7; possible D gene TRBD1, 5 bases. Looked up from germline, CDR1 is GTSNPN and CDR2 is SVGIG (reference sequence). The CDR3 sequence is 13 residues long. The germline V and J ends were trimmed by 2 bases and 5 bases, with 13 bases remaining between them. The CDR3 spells CAWSRLSQDEQYF. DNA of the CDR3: TGTGCCTGGAGTAGACTCTCACAGGACGAGCAGTACTTC.

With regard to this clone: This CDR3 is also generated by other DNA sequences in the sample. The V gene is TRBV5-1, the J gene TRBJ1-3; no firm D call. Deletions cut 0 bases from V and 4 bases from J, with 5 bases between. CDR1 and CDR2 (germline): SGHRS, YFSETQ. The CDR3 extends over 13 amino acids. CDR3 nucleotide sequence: TGCGCCAGCAGCTTGGGGTTGGGAAACACCATATATTTT. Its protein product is CASSLGLGNTIYF.

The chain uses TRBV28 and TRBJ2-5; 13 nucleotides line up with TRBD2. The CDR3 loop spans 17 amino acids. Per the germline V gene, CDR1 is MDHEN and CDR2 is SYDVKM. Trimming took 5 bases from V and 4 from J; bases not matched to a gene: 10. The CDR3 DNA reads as TGTGCCAGCAGTACGACTCGGACTAGCGGGAGTACAGAGACCCAGTACTTC. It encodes CASSTTRTSGSTETQYF. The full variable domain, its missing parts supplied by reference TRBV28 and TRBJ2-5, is DVKVTQSSRYLVKRTGEKVFLECVQDMDHENMFWYRQDPGLGLRLIYFSYDVKMKEKGDIPEGYSVSREKKERFSLILESASTNQTSMYLCASSTTRTSGSTETQYFGPGTRLLVL.

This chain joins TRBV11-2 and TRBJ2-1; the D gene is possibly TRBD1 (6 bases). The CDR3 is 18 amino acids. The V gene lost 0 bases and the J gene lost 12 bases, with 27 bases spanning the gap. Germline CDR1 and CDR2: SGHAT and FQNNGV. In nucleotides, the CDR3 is TGTGCCAGCAGCTTAGATTTAGGTAGGGGGACAAACAAGGGTGGGCAGTTCTTC. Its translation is CASSLDLGRGTNKGGQFF.

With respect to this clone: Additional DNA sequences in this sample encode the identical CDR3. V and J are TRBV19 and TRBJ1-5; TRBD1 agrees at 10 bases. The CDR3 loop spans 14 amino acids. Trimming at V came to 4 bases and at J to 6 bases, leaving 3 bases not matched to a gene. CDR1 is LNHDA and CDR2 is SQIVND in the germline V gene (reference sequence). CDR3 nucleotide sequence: TGTGCCAGTAGTAAGACAGGGGGCAGTCAGCCCCAGCATTTT. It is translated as CASSKTGGSQPQHF.

The DNA of the CDR3 is TGTGCCAGCAGCAAGACGATATACGAGCAGTACTTC. Protein product: CASSKTIYEQYF. V gene TRBV7-9 combines with J gene TRBJ2-7; unclear D gene. Germline values: CDR1 SEHNR, CDR2 FQNEAQ (reference sequence). Trimming took off 5 bases at V and 4 bases at J, with 9 bases between the two ends. The CDR3 is made up of 12 amino acids.

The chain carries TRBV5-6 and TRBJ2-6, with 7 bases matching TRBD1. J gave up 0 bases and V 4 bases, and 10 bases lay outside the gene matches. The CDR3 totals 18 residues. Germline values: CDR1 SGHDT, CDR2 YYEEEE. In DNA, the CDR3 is TGTGCCAGCAGCCCGCAGACAGGGAGAAGCTCTGGGGCCAACGTCCTGACTTTC. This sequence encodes CASSPQTGRSSGANVLTF.

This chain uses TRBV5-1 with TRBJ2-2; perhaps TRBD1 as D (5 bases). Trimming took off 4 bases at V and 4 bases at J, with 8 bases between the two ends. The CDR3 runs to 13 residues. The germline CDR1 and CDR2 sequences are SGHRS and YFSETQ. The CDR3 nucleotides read TGCGCCAGCAGCCCTCAGGGCACCGGGGAGCTGTTTTTT. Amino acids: CASSPQGTGELFF.

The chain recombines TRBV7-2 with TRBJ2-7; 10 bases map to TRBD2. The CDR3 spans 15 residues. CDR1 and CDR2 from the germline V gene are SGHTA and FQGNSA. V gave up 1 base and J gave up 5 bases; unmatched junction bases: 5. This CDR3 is CASSLGLAGADEQYF. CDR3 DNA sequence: TGTGCCAGCAGCTTAGGGCTAGCGGGAGCGGACGAGCAGTACTTC.

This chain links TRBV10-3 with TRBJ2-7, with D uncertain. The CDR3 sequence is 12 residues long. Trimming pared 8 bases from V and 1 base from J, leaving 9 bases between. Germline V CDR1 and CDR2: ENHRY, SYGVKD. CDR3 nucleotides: TGTGCCATCGGGATTCAGTCCTACGAGCAGTACTTC. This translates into CAIGIQSYEQYF.

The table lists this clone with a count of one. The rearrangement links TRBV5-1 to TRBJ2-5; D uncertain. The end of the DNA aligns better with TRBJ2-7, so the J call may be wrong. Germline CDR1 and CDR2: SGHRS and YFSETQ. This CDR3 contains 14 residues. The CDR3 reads CASSLSGSTYEQYF. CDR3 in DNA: TGCGCCAGCAGCTTGTCGGGCAGCACCTACGAGCAGTACTTC.

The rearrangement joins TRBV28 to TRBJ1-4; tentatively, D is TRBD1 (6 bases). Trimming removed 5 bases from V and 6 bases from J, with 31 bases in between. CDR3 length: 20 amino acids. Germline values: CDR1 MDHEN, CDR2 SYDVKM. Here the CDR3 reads CASSRLYGGGGKEADEKLFF. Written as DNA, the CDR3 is TGTGCCAGCAGTCGTTTATATGGGGGGGGCGGCAAAGAGGCTGATGAAAAACTGTTTTTT.

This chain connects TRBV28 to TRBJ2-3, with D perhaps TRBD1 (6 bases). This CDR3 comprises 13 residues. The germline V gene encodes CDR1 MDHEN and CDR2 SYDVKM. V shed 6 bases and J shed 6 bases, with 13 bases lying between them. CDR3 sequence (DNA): TGTGCCAGCAGCGTAACAGGGATGGATACGCAGTATTTT. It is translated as CASSVTGMDTQYF.